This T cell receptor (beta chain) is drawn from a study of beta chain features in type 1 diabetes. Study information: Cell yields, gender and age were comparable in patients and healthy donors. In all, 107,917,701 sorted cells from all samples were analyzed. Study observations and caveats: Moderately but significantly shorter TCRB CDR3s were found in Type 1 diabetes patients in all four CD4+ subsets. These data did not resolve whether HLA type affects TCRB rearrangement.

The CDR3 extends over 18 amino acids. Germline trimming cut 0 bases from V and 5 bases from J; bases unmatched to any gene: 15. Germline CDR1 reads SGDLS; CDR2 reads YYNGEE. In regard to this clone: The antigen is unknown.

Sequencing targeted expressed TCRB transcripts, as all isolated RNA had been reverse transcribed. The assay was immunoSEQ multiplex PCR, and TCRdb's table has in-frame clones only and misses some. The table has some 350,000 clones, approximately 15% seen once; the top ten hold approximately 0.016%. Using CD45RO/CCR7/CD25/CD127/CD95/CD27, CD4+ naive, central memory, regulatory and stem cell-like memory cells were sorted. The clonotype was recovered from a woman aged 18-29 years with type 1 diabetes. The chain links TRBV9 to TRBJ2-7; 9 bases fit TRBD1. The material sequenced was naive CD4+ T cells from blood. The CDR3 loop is CASSVAPSPGQGRNEQYF. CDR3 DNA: TGTGCCAGCAGCGTAGCCCCGTCACCCGGACAGGGGAGAAACGAGCAGTACTTC. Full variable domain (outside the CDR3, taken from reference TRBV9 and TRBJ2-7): DSGVTQTPKHLITATGQRVTLRCSPRSGDLSVYWYQQSLDQGLQFLIQYYNGEERAKGNILERFSAQQFPDLHSELNLSSLELGDSALYFCASSVAPSPGQGRNEQYFGPGTRLTVT.